This paragraph reports one TCR beta chain. Its antigen is currently unknown. These data belong to a study of siplizumab effects on memory and regulatory T cells. Study-wide results and limits: In unstimulated cells, naive T cells appeared more diverse than memory T cells and seemed major alloresponse contributors.

Assay used: immunoSEQ multiplex PCR; TCRdb lists only in-frame clones, some missing. The repertoire includes approximately 52,000 clones, about 97% of them detected once, and roughly 0.6% sits in the top ten. Germline assignment: CDR1 MNHNS and CDR2 SASEGT. The CDR3 has 15 amino acids. V lost 6 bases, J lost 7 bases, and 13 bases stayed unmatched. This receptor was obtained from a human donor in good health. The sequenced sample was naive CD4+ T cells sorted from blood. The rearrangement joins TRBV6-1 to TRBJ1-1; 8 bases are shared with TRBD1. The CDR3 DNA reads TGTGCCAGCAGACTCACAGGGGGTCCTCGGGGTGAAGCTTTCTTT. This sequence encodes CASRLTGGPRGEAFF.